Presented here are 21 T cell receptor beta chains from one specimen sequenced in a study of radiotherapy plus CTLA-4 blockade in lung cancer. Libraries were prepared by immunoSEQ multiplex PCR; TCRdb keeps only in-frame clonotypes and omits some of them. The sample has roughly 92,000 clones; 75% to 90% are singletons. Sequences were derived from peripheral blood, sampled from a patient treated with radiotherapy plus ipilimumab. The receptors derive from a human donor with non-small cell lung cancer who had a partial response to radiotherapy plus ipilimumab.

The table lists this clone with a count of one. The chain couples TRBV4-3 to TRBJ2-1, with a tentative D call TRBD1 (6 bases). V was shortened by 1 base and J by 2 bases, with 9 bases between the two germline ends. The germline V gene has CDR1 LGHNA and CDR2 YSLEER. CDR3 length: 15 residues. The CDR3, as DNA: TGCGCCAGCAGCCAAGCTACAGGGACCTACAATGAGCAGTTCTTC. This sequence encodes CASSQATGTYNEQFF.

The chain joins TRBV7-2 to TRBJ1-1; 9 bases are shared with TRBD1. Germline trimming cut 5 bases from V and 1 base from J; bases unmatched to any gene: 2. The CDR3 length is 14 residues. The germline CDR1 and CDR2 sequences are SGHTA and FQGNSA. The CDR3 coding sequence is TGTGCCAGCAGCGCGGACAGGGGGAACACTGAAGCTTTCTTT. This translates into CASSADRGNTEAFF. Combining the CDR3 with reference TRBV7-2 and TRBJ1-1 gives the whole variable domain GAGVSQSPSNKVTEKGKDVELRCDPISGHTALYWYRQSLGQGLEFLIYFQGNSAPDKSGLPSDRFSAERTGGSVSTLTIQRTQQEDSAVYLCASSADRGNTEAFFGQGTRLTVV.

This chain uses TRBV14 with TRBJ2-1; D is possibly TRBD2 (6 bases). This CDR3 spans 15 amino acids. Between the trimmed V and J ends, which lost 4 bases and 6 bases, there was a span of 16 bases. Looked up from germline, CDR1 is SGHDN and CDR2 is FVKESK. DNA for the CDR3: TGTGCCAGCAGCCTCGCGGGACTCCCCGTCAATGAGCAGTTCTTC. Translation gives CASSLAGLPVNEQFF.

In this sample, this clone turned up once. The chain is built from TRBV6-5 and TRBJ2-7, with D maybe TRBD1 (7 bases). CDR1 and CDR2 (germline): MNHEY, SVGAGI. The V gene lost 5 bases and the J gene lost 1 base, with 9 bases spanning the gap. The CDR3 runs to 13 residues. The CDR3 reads CASSQGGSYEQYF. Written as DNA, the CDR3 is TGTGCCAGCAGTCAGGGGGGATCCTACGAGCAGTACTTC.

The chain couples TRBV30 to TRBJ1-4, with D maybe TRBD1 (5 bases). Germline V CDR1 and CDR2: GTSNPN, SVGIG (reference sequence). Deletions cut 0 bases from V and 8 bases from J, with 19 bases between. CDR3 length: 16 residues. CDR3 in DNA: TGTGCCTGGAGTGTACTTCGAGCAGGCCAGGGAGAAAAACTGTTTTTT. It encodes CAWSVLRAGQGEKLFF. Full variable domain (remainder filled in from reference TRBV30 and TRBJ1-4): SQTIHQWPATLVQPVGSPLSLECTVEGTSNPNLYWYRQAAGRGLQLLFYSVGIGQISSEVPQNLSASRPQDRQFILSSKKLLLSDSGFYLCAWSVLRAGQGEKLFFGSGTQLSVL.

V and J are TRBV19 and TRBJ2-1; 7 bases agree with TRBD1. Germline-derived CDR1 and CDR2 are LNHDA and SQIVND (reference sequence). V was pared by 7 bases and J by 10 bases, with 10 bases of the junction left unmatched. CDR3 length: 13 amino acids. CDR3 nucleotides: TGTGCCAGTATTAAGGGGGCGGGCCTGGAGCAGTTCTTC. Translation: CASIKGAGLEQFF.

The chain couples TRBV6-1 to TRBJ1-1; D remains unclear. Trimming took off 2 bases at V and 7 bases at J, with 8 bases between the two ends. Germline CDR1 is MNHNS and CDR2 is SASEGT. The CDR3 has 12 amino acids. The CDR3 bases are TGTGCCAGCAGTGAAACAAGATATGAAGCTTTCTTT. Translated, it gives CASSETRYEAFF.

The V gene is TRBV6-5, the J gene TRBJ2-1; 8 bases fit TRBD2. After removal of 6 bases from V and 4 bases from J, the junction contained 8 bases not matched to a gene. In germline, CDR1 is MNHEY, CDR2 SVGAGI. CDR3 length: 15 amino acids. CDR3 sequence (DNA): TGTGCCAGCAGGCTCTCTGCGGGGGGATACAATGAGCAGTTCTTC. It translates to CASRLSAGGYNEQFF.

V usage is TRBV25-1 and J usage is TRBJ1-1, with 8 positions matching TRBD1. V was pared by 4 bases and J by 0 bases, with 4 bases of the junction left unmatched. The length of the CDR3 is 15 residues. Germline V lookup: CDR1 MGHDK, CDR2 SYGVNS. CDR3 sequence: CASSARGRMNTEAFF. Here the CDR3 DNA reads TGTGCCAGCAGTGCCAGGGGGCGCATGAACACTGAAGCTTTCTTT.

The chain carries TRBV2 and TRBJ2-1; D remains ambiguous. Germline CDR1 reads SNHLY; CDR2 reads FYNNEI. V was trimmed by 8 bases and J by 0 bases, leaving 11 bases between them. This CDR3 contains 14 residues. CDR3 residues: CASYSQSSYNEQFF. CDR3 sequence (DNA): TGTGCCAGCTATTCACAGAGCTCCTACAATGAGCAGTTCTTC.

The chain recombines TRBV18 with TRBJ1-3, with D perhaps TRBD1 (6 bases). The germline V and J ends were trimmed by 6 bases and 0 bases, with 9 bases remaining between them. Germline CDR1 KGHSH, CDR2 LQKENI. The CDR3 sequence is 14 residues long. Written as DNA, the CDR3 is TGTGCCAGCTCCAGGGGATCCTCTGGAAACACCATATATTTT. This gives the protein CASSRGSSGNTIYF.

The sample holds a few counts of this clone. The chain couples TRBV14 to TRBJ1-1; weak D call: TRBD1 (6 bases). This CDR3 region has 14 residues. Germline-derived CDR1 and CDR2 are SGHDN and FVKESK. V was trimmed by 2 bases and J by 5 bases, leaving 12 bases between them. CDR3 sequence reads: CASSQQQGRTEAFF. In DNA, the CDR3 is TGTGCCAGCAGCCAACAACAGGGCCGGACTGAAGCTTTCTTT.

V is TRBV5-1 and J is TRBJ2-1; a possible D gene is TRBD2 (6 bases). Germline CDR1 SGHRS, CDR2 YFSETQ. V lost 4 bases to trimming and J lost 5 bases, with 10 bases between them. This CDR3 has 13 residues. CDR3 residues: CASSPGVDNEQFF. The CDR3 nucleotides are TGCGCCAGCAGCCCGGGAGTTGACAATGAGCAGTTCTTC.

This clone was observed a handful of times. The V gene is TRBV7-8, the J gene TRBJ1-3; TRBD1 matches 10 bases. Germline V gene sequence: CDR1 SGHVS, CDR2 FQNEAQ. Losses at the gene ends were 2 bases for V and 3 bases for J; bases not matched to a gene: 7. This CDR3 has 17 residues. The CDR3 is CASSLPTGGVDGNTIYF. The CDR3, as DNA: TGTGCCAGCAGCTTACCGACAGGGGGCGTAGATGGAAACACCATATATTTT.

The CDR3 DNA follows: TGTGCCAGTAGCCCTCGATCTGGACAGGGCACCTCTAACTATGGCTACACCTTC. Translating gives CASSPRSGQGTSNYGYTF. The chain joins TRBV19 to TRBJ1-2; TRBD1 matches 8 bases. This CDR3 spans 18 amino acids. The V gene end was trimmed by 6 bases and the J gene end by 0 bases; junction bases not matched to a gene: 15. The germline V gene encodes CDR1 LNHDA and CDR2 SQIVND (reference sequence).

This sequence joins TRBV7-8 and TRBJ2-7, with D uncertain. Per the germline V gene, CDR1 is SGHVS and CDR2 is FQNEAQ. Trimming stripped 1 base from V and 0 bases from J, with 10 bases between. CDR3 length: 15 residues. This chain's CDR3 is CASSLVPRGSYEQYV. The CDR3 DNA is TGTGCCAGCAGCTTAGTTCCCCGCGGCTCCTACGAGCAGTACGTC.

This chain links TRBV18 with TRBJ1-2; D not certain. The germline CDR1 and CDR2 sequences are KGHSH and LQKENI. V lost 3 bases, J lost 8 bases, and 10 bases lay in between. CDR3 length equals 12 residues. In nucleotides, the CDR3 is TGTGCCAGCTCACCGGAGACGGTCGGCTACACCTTC. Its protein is CASSPETVGYTF. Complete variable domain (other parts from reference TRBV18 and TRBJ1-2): NAGVMQNPRHLVRRRGQEARLRCSPMKGHSHVYWYRQLPEEGLKFMVYLQKENIIDESGMPKERFSAEFPKEGPSILRIQQVVRGDSAAYFCASSPETVGYTFGSGTRLTVV.

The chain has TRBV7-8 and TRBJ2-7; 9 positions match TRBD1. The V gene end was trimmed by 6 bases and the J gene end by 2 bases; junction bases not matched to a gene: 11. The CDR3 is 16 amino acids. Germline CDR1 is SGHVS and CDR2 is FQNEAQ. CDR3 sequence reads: CASSKTGGKSPYEQYV. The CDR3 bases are TGTGCCAGCAGTAAAACAGGGGGCAAATCCCCCTACGAGCAGTACGTC.

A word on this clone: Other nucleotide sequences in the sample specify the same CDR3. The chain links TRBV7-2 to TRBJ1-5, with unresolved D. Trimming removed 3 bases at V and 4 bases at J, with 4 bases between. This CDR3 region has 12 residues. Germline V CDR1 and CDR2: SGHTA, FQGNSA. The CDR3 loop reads CASSFLNQPQHF. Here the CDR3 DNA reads TGTGCCAGCAGCTTCTTGAATCAGCCCCAGCATTTT.

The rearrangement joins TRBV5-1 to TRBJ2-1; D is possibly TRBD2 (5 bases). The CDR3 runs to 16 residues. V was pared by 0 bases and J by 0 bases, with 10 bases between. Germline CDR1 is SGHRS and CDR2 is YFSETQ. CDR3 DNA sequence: TGCGCCAGCAGCTTGGTGGGGAGTAGCTCCTACAATGAGCAGTTCTTC. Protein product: CASSLVGSSSYNEQFF. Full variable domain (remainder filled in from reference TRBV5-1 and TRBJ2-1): KAGVTQTPRYLIKTRGQQVTLSCSPISGHRSVSWYQQTPGQGLQFLFEYFSETQRNKGNFPGRFSGRQFSNSRSEMNVSTLELGDSALYLCASSLVGSSSYNEQFFGPGTRLTVL.

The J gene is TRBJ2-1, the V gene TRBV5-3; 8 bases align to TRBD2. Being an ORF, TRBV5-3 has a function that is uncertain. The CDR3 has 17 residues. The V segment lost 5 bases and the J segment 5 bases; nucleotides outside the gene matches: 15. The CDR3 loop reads CARSEYHLGGGNNEQFF. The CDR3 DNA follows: TGTGCCAGAAGTGAATATCACCTCGGGGGGGGGAACAATGAGCAGTTCTTC.